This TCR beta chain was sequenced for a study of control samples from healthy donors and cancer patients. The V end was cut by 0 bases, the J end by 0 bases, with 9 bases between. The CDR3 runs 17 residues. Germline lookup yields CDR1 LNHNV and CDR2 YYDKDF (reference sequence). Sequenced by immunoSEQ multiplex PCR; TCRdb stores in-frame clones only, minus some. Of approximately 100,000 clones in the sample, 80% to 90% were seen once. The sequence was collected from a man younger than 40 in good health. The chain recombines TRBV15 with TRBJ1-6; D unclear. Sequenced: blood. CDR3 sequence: CATSRDSQSSYNSPLHF. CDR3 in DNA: TGTGCCACCAGCAGAGATAGTCAGAGCTCCTATAATTCACCCCTCCACTTT.